This is a list of T cell receptor beta chains from one sample in a study of spatial heterogeneity in lung cancer. TCRdb fed the 5' RACE reads into MiXCR, producing one record per CDR3 protein. The repertoire holds about 92,000 distinct CDR3 sequences, with more than 10% as singletons. The source was PBMCs, collected at surgery. Receptors originate from a male donor with early-stage non-small cell lung cancer. Each CDR3 is given with its conserved first and last residue. D genes are given only for firm matches. Only some rows state a clone size, as once, few, many or a class for expanded clones.

clone_size,v_call,d_call,j_call,cdr3_nt,cdr3_aa
NA,TRBV6-5,NA,TRBJ2-1,TGTGCCAGCAGTTACTCGAGTATTGGGGCCCTGGGTGTTGAGCAGTTCTTC,CASSYSSIGALGVEQFF
NA,TRBV10-3,TRBD1,TRBJ2-7,TGTGCCATCAGAGAGGGACAGGGGAACGAGCAGTACTTC,CAIREGQGNEQYF
NA,TRBV5-6,TRBD2,TRBJ2-3,TGTGCCAGCAGCTTGAGTCCGAGCGGGGGACGCACAGATACGCAGTATTTT,CASSLSPSGGRTDTQYF
few,TRBV5-8,NA,TRBJ1-5,TGTGCCAGCAGCCAAGGGACATTTAGCAATCAGCCCCAGCATTTT,CASSQGTFSNQPQHF
many,TRBV7-8,NA,TRBJ1-1,TGTGCCAGCAGCTTAGCCCTATCGGGTTGGACTGAAGCTTTCTTT,CASSLALSGWTEAFF
NA,TRBV20-1,TRBD1,TRBJ2-7,TGCAGTGCTAGAGATTTCCAGGGGGCCTACGAGCAGTACTTC,CSARDFQGAYEQYF
many,TRBV29-1,TRBD1,TRBJ1-5,TGCAGCGCCACTCTACAGGGGTTAGGTAGTCAGCCCCAGCATTTT,CSATLQGLGSQPQHF
NA,TRBV5-5,TRBD2,TRBJ2-1,TGTGCCAGCAGCTCCACTAGCGGGGGTACGGGTGAGCAGTTCTTC,CASSSTSGGTGEQFF
many,TRBV30,NA,TRBJ2-2,TGTGCCTGGAGTGTACGGGCCGGGGAGCTGTTTTTT,CAWSVRAGELFF
few,TRBV2,NA,TRBJ1-3,TGTGCCAGCAGCCCGTTGGGAACCTCTGGAAACACCATATATTTT,CASSPLGTSGNTIYF
few,TRBV5-1,TRBD1,TRBJ2-3,TGCGCCAGCACTCTCGGGACAGTCTCTACCCGAACCACAGATACGCAGTATTTT,CASTLGTVSTRTTDTQYF
few,TRBV20-1,NA,TRBJ2-5,TGCAGTGCTAGGCGAAAGCCCATTGGGACCCAGTACTTC,CSARRKPIGTQYF
many,TRBV7-9,NA,TRBJ1-6,TGTGCCAGCAGCGGGCCCGGGAACCGAAATAATTCACCCCTCCACTTT,CASSGPGNRNNSPLHF
few,TRBV7-3,NA,TRBJ2-1,TGTGCCAGCAGCTTAAAACGGAGGGGACAGTCCTACAATGAGCAGTTCTTC,CASSLKRRGQSYNEQFF
many,TRBV28,TRBD2,TRBJ2-5,TGTGCCAGCACAGTATCAGCGGGGGAAGAGACCCAGTACTTC,CASTVSAGEETQYF
NA,TRBV29-1,TRBD2,TRBJ2-1,TGCAGCGTCGTGCGCAGTCTAGCGGGAGTTTTCAATGAGCAGTTCTTC,CSVVRSLAGVFNEQFF
many,TRBV28,TRBD1,TRBJ2-1,TGTGCCAGCAGTTTCGGACAGGGGTTCAATGAGCAGTTCTTC,CASSFGQGFNEQFF
NA,TRBV4-3,TRBD2,TRBJ2-2,TGCGCCAGCAGCCAAGACAGCGGGGGAATCACCGGGGAGCTGTTTTTT,CASSQDSGGITGELFF
few,TRBV7-9,NA,TRBJ2-5,TGTGCCAGCAGCTCCCCACAGCGAGGGGCAGGAGAGACCCAGTACTTC,CASSSPQRGAGETQYF
many,TRBV5-1,TRBD1,TRBJ1-2,TGCGCCAGCAGCGCATCGACAGGGACGAATGGCTACACCTTC,CASSASTGTNGYTF
many,TRBV15,NA,TRBJ2-1,TGTGCCACCAGGGGGGCTAGCGGTTACAATGAGCAGTTCTTC,CATRGASGYNEQFF
few,TRBV6-5,NA,TRBJ2-4,TGTGCCAGCAGAAGGGGGATTTCGGTCAAAAACATTCAGTACTTC,CASRRGISVKNIQYF
few,TRBV12-3/TRBV12-4,NA,TRBJ2-1,TGTGCCAGCACCTCAGTCGGCGATGAGCAGTTCTTC,CASTSVGDEQFF
few,TRBV7-2,NA,TRBJ2-3,TGTGCCAGCAGCTTAGATGGGGGTGTCGGGACAGATACGCAGTATTTT,CASSLDGGVGTDTQYF
many,TRBV3-1,NA,TRBJ2-1,TGTGCCAGCAGCAACACGATATCCTACAATGAGCAGTTCTTC,CASSNTISYNEQFF
few,TRBV4-3,NA,TRBJ1-5,TGCGCCAGCAGCCAACAACCGGGCCAGCCCCAGCATTTT,CASSQQPGQPQHF
NA,TRBV6-5,NA,TRBJ2-3,TGTGCCAGCAGTACCCCCGAGACTGATCGCACAGATACGCAGTATTTT,CASSTPETDRTDTQYF
few,TRBV7-2,TRBD2,TRBJ2-2,TGTGCCAGCAGCTTCGGCGGGGGTAGCACCGGGGAGCTGTTTTTT,CASSFGGGSTGELFF
NA,TRBV7-9,NA,TRBJ1-4,TGTGCCAGCAGCTCCGAACATAATGAAAAACTGTTTTTT,CASSSEHNEKLFF
many,TRBV29-1,NA,TRBJ2-2,TGCAGCGTTTCAGCCTCGGGAGACACCGGGGAGCTGTTTTTT,CSVSASGDTGELFF
NA,TRBV20-1,NA,TRBJ1-2,TGCAGTGCGGGGACGGGCTATGGCTACACCTTC,CSAGTGYGYTF
NA,TRBV7-6,TRBD1,TRBJ1-6,TGTGCCAGCAGCCGGGACAGACTAAATTCACCCCTCCACTTT,CASSRDRLNSPLHF
NA,TRBV7-2,NA,TRBJ2-7,TGTGCCAGCAGCTTGGGACCTCCGGGGTACGAGCAGTACTTC,CASSLGPPGYEQYF
few,TRBV7-2,TRBD1,TRBJ1-3,TGTGCCAGCAGGACGGACAGGGCCTCTGGAAACACCATATATTTT,CASRTDRASGNTIYF
many,TRBV21-1,NA,TRBJ1-5,TGTGCCAGCAGCAAAGCGCCGGCCGGCTTTGGGGGCAATCAGCCCCAGCATTTT,CASSKAPAGFGGNQPQHF
many,TRBV10-3,NA,TRBJ2-3,TGTGCCATCAGTGAGAATAGTAATACGCAGTATTTT,CAISENSNTQYF
few,TRBV18,TRBD1,TRBJ2-7,TGTGCCAGCTCATCCTGGGACAGGGAGGGTTACGAGCAGTACTTC,CASSSWDREGYEQYF
NA,TRBV20-1,TRBD1,TRBJ1-4,TGCAGTGCGCCGAGGGGGCTTGGTGAAAAACTGTTTTTT,CSAPRGLGEKLFF
NA,TRBV7-3,TRBD1,TRBJ2-5,TGTGCCAGCAGCCTCAACACAGGGGAAGAGACCCAGTACTTC,CASSLNTGEETQYF
NA,TRBV7-9,NA,TRBJ1-2,TGTGCCAGCAGCTTAGTAGGGAAGAGGTATGGCTACACCTTC,CASSLVGKRYGYTF